This TCR beta chain derives from a study of blood T cells in healthy people across ages. Study-wide findings and caveats: Long-lived donors exceeded aged donors in naive CD4+ cells and diversity.

This clonotype has more than one count but fewer than ten. Its antigen is not known. Primed by a sample-barcoded 5' primer and a J-beta primer mix, a second PCR proceeded for about 6 to 11 cycles. TCRdb reprocessed the 5' RACE reads via MiXCR and lists one record per CDR3 protein. The sample holds roughly 1.4 million distinct CDR3 sequences, around 59% seen once. The origin of this receptor is a man aged 18-30 years in good health. Sequencing input: blood.

Written as DNA, the CDR3 is TGCGCCAGCAGCCCATTAGCGGACATCGAGAGCTCCTACGAGCAGTACTTC. Its protein is CASSPLADIESSYEQYF. The rearrangement uses TRBV5-1 and TRBJ2-7; D might be TRBD2 (6 bases). V was cut by 4 bases and J by 0 bases, with 20 bases left in between. The CDR3 is 17 residues long. Germline CDR1 is SGHRS and CDR2 is YFSETQ.